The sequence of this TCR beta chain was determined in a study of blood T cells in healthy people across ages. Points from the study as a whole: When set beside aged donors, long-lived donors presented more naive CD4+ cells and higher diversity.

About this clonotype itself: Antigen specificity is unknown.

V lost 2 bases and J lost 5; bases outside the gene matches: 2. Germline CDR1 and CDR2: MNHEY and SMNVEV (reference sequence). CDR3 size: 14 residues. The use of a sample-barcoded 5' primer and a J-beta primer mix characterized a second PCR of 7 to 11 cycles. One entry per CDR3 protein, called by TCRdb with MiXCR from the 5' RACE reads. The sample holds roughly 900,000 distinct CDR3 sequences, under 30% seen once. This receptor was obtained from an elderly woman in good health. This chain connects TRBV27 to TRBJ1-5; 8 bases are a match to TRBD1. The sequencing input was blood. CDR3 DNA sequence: TGTGCCAGCAGTTTAGGCAGGGGGCATCAGCCCCAGCATTTT. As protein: CASSLGRGHQPQHF.